The 21 T cell receptor beta chains below all came from one sample that was sequenced in a study of shared clonotypes between healthy human individuals. Assay used: immunoSEQ multiplex PCR; TCRdb lists only in-frame clones, some missing. The repertoire holds fewer than 1.6 million clones, roughly 98.5% seen once, with over 0.3% in the top ten. Sequencing input: naive CD4+ T cells sorted from blood. As to subset: CD45RA+ positively selected. The receptors were sampled from a man aged 30-40 years in good health.

The CDR3 DNA is TGTGCCAGCAGTGCTCCGGGAAGCAATCAGCCCCAGCATTTT. This codes for CASSAPGSNQPQHF. This sequence joins TRBV6-6 and TRBJ1-5; D not certain. The CDR3 consists of 14 residues. Germline-derived CDR1 and CDR2 are MNHNY and SVGAGI (reference sequence). The V gene lost 5 bases and the J gene lost 1 base, with 9 bases spanning the gap.

The CDR3 DNA sequence: TGTGCCAGCTCACCGATCCCGGGACTCCGTTACCGGGAGACCCAGTACTTC. Protein product: CASSPIPGLRYRETQYF. The V call is TRBV18, the J call TRBJ2-5; possible D gene TRBD2, 6 bases. This CDR3 comprises 17 residues. CDR1 is KGHSH, CDR2 LQKENI, per germline. Trimming removed 3 bases at V and 5 bases at J, with 22 bases between.

As for this clone: At the DNA level, this CDR3 is encoded by other sequences in the same sample as well. The chain has TRBV5-1 and TRBJ1-1; 7 nucleotides line up with TRBD1. The V gene end was trimmed by 5 bases and the J gene end by 1 base; junction bases not matched to a gene: 5. The CDR3 covers 14 residues. CDR1 and CDR2 from the germline V gene are SGHRS and YFSETQ. CDR3 region: CASSSRTGNTEAFF. In nucleotides, the CDR3 is TGCGCCAGCAGTTCTCGGACAGGGAACACTGAAGCTTTCTTT.

The chain combines TRBV10-3 with TRBJ2-7, with D perhaps TRBD1 (6 bases). V lost 5 bases to trimming and J lost 9 bases, with 20 bases between them. The CDR3 has 14 amino acids. CDR1 and CDR2 (germline): ENHRY, SYGVKD. CDR3 protein: CAISPGHGVVGQYF. The CDR3 DNA reads TGTGCCATCAGTCCGGGACACGGGGTGGTCGGGCAGTACTTC.

The chain couples TRBV7-9 to TRBJ1-3, with D hard to call. Deletions cut 0 bases from V and 3 bases from J, with 12 bases between. This CDR3 is 16 amino acids long. Per the germline V gene, CDR1 is SEHNR and CDR2 is FQNEAQ (reference sequence). Here the CDR3 reads CASSLAVTGSGNTIYF. The DNA for the CDR3 is TGTGCCAGCAGCTTAGCGGTAACGGGTAGTGGAAACACCATATATTTT.

The chain recombines TRBV29-1 with TRBJ2-3; 8 positions agree with TRBD1. V shed 7 bases, J shed 0 bases, and the junction held 3 bases outside the gene matches. The CDR3 has 13 amino acids. Germline CDR1 and CDR2: SQVTM and ANQGSEA. The CDR3 is CSGGQASTDTQYF. The CDR3 DNA follows: TGCAGCGGGGGACAGGCTAGCACAGATACGCAGTATTTT.

The rearrangement joins TRBV7-8 to TRBJ1-1; D call uncertain. Deletions cut 5 bases from V and 2 bases from J, with 12 bases between. The CDR3 loop spans 14 amino acids. Germline lookup yields CDR1 SGHVS and CDR2 FQNEAQ. CDR3 in DNA: TGTGCCAGCAGCGGCCGGGTTCTCAACACTGAAGCTTTCTTT. Protein: CASSGRVLNTEAFF.

The chain uses TRBV7-2 and TRBJ2-3, with D tentatively TRBD2 (5 bases). The CDR3 spans 14 residues. Per the germline V gene, CDR1 is SGHTA and CDR2 is FQGNSA. V was pared by 8 bases and J by 7 bases, with 19 bases between. Written as DNA, the CDR3 is TGTGCCAGCCTCCCGGGTCAGTCCGGGAATACGCAGTATTTT. Translating it yields CASLPGQSGNTQYF.

This clone occurred once. This chain uses TRBV15 with TRBJ1-5; D is perhaps TRBD1 (6 bases). The germline V gene has CDR1 LNHNV and CDR2 YYDKDF (reference sequence). This CDR3 has 16 amino acids. Trimming cost V 2 bases and J 0 bases, with 11 bases left between them. The CDR3 DNA is TGTGCCACCAGCAGACAGGGGTCCCGTAGCAATCAGCCCCAGCATTTT. Amino acids: CATSRQGSRSNQPQHF. The variable domain in full, with the rest retrieved from reference TRBV15 and TRBJ1-5, is DAMVIQNPRYQVTQFGKPVTLSCSQTLNHNVMYWYQQKSSQAPKLLFHYYDKDFNNEADTPDNFQSRRPNTSFCFLDIRSPGLGDTAMYLCATSRQGSRSNQPQHFGDGTRLSIL.

The chain recombines TRBV18 with TRBJ2-7; tentative D call: TRBD2 (5 bases). The germline V gene encodes CDR1 KGHSH and CDR2 LQKENI. V was cut by 6 bases and J by 2 bases, with 14 bases left in between. This CDR3 is built from 14 residues. DNA of the CDR3: TGTGCCAGCTCCCTTACTAGTATCACCTACGAGCAGTACTTC. Its protein is CASSLTSITYEQYF.

The chain couples TRBV11-2 to TRBJ2-3; TRBD1 is a possible D gene (6 bases). The length of the CDR3 is 16 residues. Per germline, CDR1 SGHAT and CDR2 FQNNGV. Trimming stripped 4 bases from V and 6 bases from J, with 20 bases between. The CDR3 nucleotides read TGTGCCAGCAGCTCCCGAGGGGGTTCCTCGGGGGATACGCAGTATTTT. It specifies CASSSRGGSSGDTQYF.

The CDR3 is CASSPPAGAYTGELFF. The CDR3 nucleotides read TGTGCCAGCTCACCACCCGCGGGGGCGTACACCGGGGAGCTGTTTTTT. V is TRBV18 and J is TRBJ2-2; D may be TRBD2 (7 bases). Germline CDR1 reads KGHSH; CDR2 reads LQKENI. The CDR3 covers 16 residues. V was shortened by 0 bases and J by 3 bases, with 11 bases between the two germline ends.

The chain carries TRBV5-4 and TRBJ2-7, with 8 bases matching TRBD1. The CDR3 loop spans 15 amino acids. Germline V gene lookup returns CDR1 SGHNT and CDR2 YYREEE (reference sequence). V lost 3 bases to trimming and J lost 1 base; unmatched junction nucleotides: 6. The CDR3 spells CASSSYRGESYEQYF. The CDR3 DNA sequence: TGTGCCAGCAGCTCCTACAGGGGGGAGTCCTACGAGCAGTACTTC.

The chain joins TRBV18 to TRBJ2-6; D unclear. V gave up 6 bases and J gave up 2 bases, with 8 bases separating them. The length of the CDR3 is 14 residues. The V gene's germline CDR1 is KGHSH and CDR2 LQKENI. In DNA form, the CDR3 reads TGTGCCAGCTCGCAGCAGACTGGGGCCAACGTCCTGACTTTC. Its protein product is CASSQQTGANVLTF.

This chain uses TRBV7-3 with TRBJ2-1; D remains ambiguous. Per germline, CDR1 SGHTA and CDR2 FQGTGA. V gave up 5 bases and J gave up 3 bases, with 20 bases separating them. This CDR3 is built from 17 residues. In DNA, the CDR3 is TGTGCCAGCAGCCCCTGGGTGGGTGGTAGCAGCTACAATGAGCAGTTCTTC. Its protein product is CASSPWVGGSSYNEQFF.

The chain uses TRBV7-5 and TRBJ2-7; whether TRBD1, the table's D call, matches the DNA was not checked. TRBV7-5 is a listed pseudogene. This CDR3 comprises 21 residues. In DNA form, the CDR3 reads TGTGCCAGAAGCTTATGCTGGACCGGGACAGAGACCGAAAAGAGCTCCTACGAGCAGTACTTC. It is translated as CARSLCWTGTETEKSSYEQYF.

V gene TRBV5-1 combines with J gene TRBJ2-2; D is unclear. Trimming shortened V by 1 base and J by 2 bases, and 9 bases separated the two germline ends. This CDR3 is 15 amino acids long. Per the germline V gene, CDR1 is SGHRS and CDR2 is YFSETQ. The CDR3 region is CASSLRAENTGELFF. CDR3 nucleotide sequence: TGCGCCAGCAGCTTGCGGGCGGAAAACACCGGGGAGCTGTTTTTT.

The chain joins TRBV30 to TRBJ2-2; tentatively, D is TRBD2 (5 bases). V was shortened by 0 bases and J by 6 bases, with 14 bases between the two germline ends. Per germline, CDR1 GTSNPN and CDR2 SVGIG (reference sequence). The CDR3 extends over 15 amino acids. The CDR3 sequence is CAWSVGPRGAGELFF. The CDR3 bases are TGTGCCTGGAGTGTGGGTCCACGGGGTGCCGGGGAGCTGTTTTTT.

The chain recombines TRBV7-9 with TRBJ2-1, with a possible D match to TRBD1 (6 bases). The ends were cut back, 5 bases at V and 8 bases at J, with 19 bases in the middle. This CDR3 spans 15 amino acids. CDR1 is SEHNR and CDR2 is FQNEAQ in the germline V gene (reference sequence). Here the CDR3 reads CASSRLGQFGYEQFF. The CDR3 coding sequence is TGTGCCAGCAGCCGCCTGGGACAATTTGGCTATGAGCAGTTCTTC.

The chain recombines TRBV11-3 with TRBJ2-7, with D possibly being TRBD1 or TRBD2 (5 bases each). V was clipped by 3 bases and J by 4 bases, with 16 bases between them. Germline V lookup: CDR1 SGHNT, CDR2 YENEEA. This CDR3 spans 15 amino acids. The CDR3 coding sequence is TGTGCCAGCAGCTTCACGCAGAGGGGCGGGTACGAGCAGTACTTC. Amino acid sequence: CASSFTQRGGYEQYF.

CDR3 coding DNA: TGTGCCAGCAGCTTAGTCCGGGCCCAACAGGGGGCCCAGCATTTT. Amino acids: CASSLVRAQQGAQHF. The V and J genes are TRBV7-2 and TRBJ1-5, with 8 bases lining up with TRBD1. The germline V gene encodes CDR1 SGHTA and CDR2 FQGNSA. This CDR3 is built from 15 residues. V gave up 1 base and J gave up 11 bases; unmatched junction bases: 10.